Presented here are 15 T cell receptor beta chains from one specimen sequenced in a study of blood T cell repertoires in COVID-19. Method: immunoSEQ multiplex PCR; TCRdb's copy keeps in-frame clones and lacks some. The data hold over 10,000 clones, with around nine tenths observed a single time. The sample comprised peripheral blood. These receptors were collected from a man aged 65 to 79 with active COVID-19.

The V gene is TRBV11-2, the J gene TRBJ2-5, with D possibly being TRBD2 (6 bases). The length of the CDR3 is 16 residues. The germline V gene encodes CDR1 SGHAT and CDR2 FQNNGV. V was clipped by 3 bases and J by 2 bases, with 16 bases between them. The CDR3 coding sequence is TGTGCCAGCAGCTTGTGGGGACTCAATGAACAAGAGACCCAGTACTTC. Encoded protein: CASSLWGLNEQETQYF.

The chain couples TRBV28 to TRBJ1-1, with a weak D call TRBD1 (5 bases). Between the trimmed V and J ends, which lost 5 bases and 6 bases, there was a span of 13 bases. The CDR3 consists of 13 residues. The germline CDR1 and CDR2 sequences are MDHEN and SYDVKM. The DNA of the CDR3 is TGTGCCAGCAGTACGGGGACTTCCGCTGAAGCTTTCTTT. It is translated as CASSTGTSAEAFF.

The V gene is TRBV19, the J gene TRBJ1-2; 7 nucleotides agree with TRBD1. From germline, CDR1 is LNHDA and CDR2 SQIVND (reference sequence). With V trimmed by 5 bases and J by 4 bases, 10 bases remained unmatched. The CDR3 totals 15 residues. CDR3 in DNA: TGTGCCAGTAGTTGGGGACAGAGAGGAGGCTATGGCTACACCTTC. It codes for CASSWGQRGGYGYTF. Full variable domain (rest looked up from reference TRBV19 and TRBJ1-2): DGGITQSPKYLFRKEGQNVTLSCEQNLNHDAMYWYRQDPGQGLRLIYYSQIVNDFQKGDIAEGYSVSREKKESFPLTVTSAQKNPTAFYLCASSWGQRGGYGYTFGSGTRLTVV.

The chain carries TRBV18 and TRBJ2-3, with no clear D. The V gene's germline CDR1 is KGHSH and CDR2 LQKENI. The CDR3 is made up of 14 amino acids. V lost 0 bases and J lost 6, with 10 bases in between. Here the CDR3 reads CASSPPGHQDTQYF. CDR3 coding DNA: TGTGCCAGCTCACCACCTGGGCACCAGGATACGCAGTATTTT.

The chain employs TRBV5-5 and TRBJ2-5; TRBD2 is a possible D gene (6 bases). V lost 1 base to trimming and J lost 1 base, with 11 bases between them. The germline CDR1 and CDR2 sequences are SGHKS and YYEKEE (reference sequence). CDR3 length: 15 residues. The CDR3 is CASSLQGGFQETQYF. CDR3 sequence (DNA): TGTGCCAGCAGCTTGCAGGGAGGCTTCCAAGAGACCCAGTACTTC.

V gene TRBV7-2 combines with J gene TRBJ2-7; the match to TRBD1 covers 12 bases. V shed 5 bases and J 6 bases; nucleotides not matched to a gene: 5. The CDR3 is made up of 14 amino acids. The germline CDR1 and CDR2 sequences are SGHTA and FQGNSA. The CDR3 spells CASSPGQGAFEQYF. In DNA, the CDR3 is TGTGCCAGCAGCCCGGGACAGGGGGCCTTCGAGCAGTACTTC.

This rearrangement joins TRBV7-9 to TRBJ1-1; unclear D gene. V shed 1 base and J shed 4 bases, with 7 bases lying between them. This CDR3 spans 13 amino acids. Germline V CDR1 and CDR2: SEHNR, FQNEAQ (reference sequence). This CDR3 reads CASSLGGGTEAFF. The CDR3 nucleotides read TGTGCCAGCAGCTTAGGGGGAGGCACTGAAGCTTTCTTT.

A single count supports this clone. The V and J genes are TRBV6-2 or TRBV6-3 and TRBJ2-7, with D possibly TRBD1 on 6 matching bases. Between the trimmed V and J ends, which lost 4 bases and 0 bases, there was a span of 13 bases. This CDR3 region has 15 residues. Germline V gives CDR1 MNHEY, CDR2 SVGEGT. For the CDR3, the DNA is TGTGCCAGCAGTTCTCATCCGACAGGCTCCTACGAGCAGTACTTC. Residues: CASSSHPTGSYEQYF.

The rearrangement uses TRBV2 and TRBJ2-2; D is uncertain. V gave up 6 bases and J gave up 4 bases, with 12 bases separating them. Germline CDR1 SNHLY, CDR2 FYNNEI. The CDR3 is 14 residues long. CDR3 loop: CASRYESLTGELFF. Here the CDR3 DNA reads TGTGCCAGCAGGTACGAGTCTCTCACCGGGGAGCTGTTTTTT.

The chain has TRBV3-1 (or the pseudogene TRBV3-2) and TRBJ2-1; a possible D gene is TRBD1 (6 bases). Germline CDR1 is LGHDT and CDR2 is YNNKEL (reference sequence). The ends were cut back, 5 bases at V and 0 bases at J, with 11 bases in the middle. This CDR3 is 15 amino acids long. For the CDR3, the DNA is TGTGCCAGCAGCACCGGGACACCCTCCTACAATGAGCAGTTCTTC. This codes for CASSTGTPSYNEQFF.

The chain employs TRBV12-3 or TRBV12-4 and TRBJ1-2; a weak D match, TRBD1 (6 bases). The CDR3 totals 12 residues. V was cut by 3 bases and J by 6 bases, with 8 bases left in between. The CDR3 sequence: CASSLGANGYTF. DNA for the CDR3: TGTGCCAGCAGTTTGGGGGCAAATGGCTACACCTTC.

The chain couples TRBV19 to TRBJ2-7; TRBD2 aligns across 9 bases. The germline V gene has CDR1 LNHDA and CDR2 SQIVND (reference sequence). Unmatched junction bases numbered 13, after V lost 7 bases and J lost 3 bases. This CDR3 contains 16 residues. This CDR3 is CASMVIPSGDFYEQYF. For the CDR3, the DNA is TGTGCCAGTATGGTAATTCCTAGCGGGGACTTCTACGAGCAGTACTTC.

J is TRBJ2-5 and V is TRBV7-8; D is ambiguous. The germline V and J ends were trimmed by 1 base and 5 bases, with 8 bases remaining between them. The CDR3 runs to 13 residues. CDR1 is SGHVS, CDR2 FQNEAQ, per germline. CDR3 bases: TGTGCCAGCAGCTTAGAAGACTGGGAGACCCAGTACTTC. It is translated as CASSLEDWETQYF.

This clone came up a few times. The CDR3 sequence is CASSPTGISNQPQHF. CDR3 nucleotides: TGTGCCAGCTCACCAACAGGGATAAGCAATCAGCCCCAGCATTTT. The chain uses TRBV18 and TRBJ1-5; tentatively, D is TRBD1 (6 bases). CDR3 length equals 15 residues. CDR1 is KGHSH, CDR2 LQKENI, per germline. Trimming took off 2 bases at V and 1 base at J, with 9 bases between the two ends.

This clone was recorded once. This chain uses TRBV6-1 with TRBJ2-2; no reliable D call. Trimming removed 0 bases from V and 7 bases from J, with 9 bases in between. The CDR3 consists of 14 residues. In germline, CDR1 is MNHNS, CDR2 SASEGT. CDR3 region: CASSEALEFGELFF. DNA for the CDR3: TGTGCCAGCAGTGAAGCGCTCGAGTTCGGGGAGCTGTTTTTT.